Here is one TCR beta chain with its context. These data are taken from a study of blood T cell repertoires in COVID-19. Study overall: In each case, the material was cDNA or gDNA derived from T cells, B-cell-depleted T cells, or PBMCs.

Here immunoSEQ multiplex PCR was the method, and the copy in TCRdb shows in-frame clones only, minus some. This sample has 270,000 or so clones; 90% occur once, and the top ten carry under 2.5%. V lost 8 bases, J lost 7 bases, and 15 bases lay in between. CDR3 size: 13 residues. CDR1 is MNHEY, CDR2 SVGAGI, per germline. V is TRBV6-5 and J is TRBJ1-5; TRBD1 might be the D (6 bases). This clonotype was obtained from an older woman with COVID-19, enrolled during active disease. Specimen: peripheral blood. In DNA form, the CDR3 reads TGTGCCAGCCTTGGGGGGGGCAGGCAGCCCCAGCATTTT. Residues: CASLGGGRQPQHF.